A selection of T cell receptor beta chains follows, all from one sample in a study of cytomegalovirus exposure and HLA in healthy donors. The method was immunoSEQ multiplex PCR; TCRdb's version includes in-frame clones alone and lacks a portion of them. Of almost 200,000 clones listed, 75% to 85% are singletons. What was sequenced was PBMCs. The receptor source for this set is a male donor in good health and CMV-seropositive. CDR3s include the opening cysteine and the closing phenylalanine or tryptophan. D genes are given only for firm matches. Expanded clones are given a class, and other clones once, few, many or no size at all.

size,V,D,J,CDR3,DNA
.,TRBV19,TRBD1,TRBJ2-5,CASSTQGSETQYF,TGTGCCAGTAGTACACAGGGGTCGGAGACCCAGTACTTC
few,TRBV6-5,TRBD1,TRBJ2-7,CASSRQGGPHEQYF,TGTGCCAGCAGTCGACAGGGGGGCCCCCACGAGCAGTACTTC
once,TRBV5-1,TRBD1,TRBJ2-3,CASSATGAGADTQYF,TGCGCCAGCAGCGCGACAGGGGCCGGCGCAGATACGCAGTATTTT
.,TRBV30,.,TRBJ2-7,CAWTGFKFVSSVQYF,TGTGCCTGGACAGGATTTAAATTTGTAAGCAGTGTGCAGTACTTC
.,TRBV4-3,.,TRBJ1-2,CASSQDRRIAFYGYTF,TGCGCCAGCAGCCAAGATAGGCGTATAGCCTTTTATGGCTACACCTTC
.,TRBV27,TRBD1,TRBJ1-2,CASSLSGGLWYGYTF,TGTGCCAGCAGTTTATCAGGGGGCTTATGGTATGGCTACACCTTC
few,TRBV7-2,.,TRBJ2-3,CASSFGGLGDTQYF,TGTGCCAGCAGCTTCGGGGGGCTAGGGGATACGCAGTATTTT
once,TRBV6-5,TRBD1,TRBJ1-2,CASSHNRGFNGYTF,TGTGCCAGCAGCCACAACAGGGGATTCAATGGCTACACCTTC
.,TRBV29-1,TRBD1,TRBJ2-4,CSVLAGTGGKNIQYF,TGCAGCGTCCTAGCGGGGACAGGGGGCAAAAACATTCAGTACTTC
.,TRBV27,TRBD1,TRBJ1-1,CASSRQGATEAFF,TGTGCCAGCAGTAGACAGGGGGCGACTGAAGCTTTCTTT
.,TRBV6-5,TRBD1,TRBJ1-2,CASSGRGQGAGYTF,TGTGCCAGCAGTGGCCGGGGACAGGGGGCCGGCTACACCTTC
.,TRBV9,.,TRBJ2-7,CASSVDPSASSYEQYF,TGTGCCAGCAGCGTAGATCCTTCTGCTAGCTCCTACGAGCAGTACTTC
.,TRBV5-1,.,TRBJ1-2,CASSLVPWHSDYGYTF,TGCGCCAGCAGCTTGGTACCGTGGCATTCAGACTATGGCTACACCTTC
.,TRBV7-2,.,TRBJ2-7,CASSLVISPRPGGEQYF,TGTGCCAGCAGCTTAGTGATTAGCCCCCGCCCCGGAGGCGAGCAGTACTTC
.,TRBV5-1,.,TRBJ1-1,CASSPRDRDTEAFF,TGCGCCAGCAGCCCGAGGGATAGAGACACTGAAGCTTTCTTT
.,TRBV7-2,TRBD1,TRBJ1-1,CASSPPGGGVTEAFF,TGTGCCAGCAGCCCTCCGGGAGGGGGCGTCACTGAAGCTTTCTTT
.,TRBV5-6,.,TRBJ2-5,CASSLDKGSIQETQYF,TGTGCCAGCAGCTTGGATAAAGGGAGTATCCAAGAGACCCAGTACTTC
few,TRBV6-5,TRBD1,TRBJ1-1,CASSYRDRPNTEAFF,TGTGCCAGCAGTTACCGGGACAGGCCTAACACTGAAGCTTTCTTT
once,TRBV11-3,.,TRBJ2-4,CASSEQGSGTKNIQYF,TGTGCCAGCAGCGAACAGGGAAGCGGGACCAAAAACATTCAGTACTTC
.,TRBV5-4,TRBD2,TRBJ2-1,CASSSPGLRRNEQFF,TGTGCCAGCAGCTCTCCGGGACTACGACGTAATGAGCAGTTCTTC
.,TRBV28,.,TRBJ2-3,CASSLVSIQGNTQYF,TGTGCCAGCAGTTTGGTGTCGATTCAGGGGAATACGCAGTATTTT
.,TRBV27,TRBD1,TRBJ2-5,CASSLDRENIQETQYF,TGTGCCAGCAGTTTGGACAGGGAGAATATCCAAGAGACCCAGTACTTC
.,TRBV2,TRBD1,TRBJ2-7,CASYRDRSNEQYF,TGTGCCAGTTACCGGGACAGGTCAAACGAGCAGTACTTC
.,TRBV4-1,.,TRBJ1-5,CASSQGWGGNQPQHF,TGCGCCAGCAGCCAAGGGTGGGGAGGCAATCAGCCCCAGCATTTT
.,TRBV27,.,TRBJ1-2,CANLQARHGYTF,TGTGCCAACCTCCAGGCCCGCCATGGCTACACCTTC
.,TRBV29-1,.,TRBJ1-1,CSVEAGNTEAFF,TGCAGCGTTGAGGCAGGGAACACTGAAGCTTTCTTT
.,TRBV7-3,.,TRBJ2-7,CASSLSSGAYEQYF,TGTGCCAGCAGCTTAAGTAGCGGAGCCTACGAGCAGTACTTC
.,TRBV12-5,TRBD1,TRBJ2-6,CASAKTGQIVSGANVLTF,TGTGCTAGTGCCAAAACGGGACAGATCGTCTCTGGGGCCAACGTCCTGACTTTC
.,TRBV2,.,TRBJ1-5,CASSDQGGSQPQHF,TGTGCCAGCAGTGACCAGGGAGGGAGTCAGCCCCAGCATTTT
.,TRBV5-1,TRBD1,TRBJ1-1,CASSLGGGRGTEAFF,TGCGCCAGCAGCTTGGGAGGGGGCCGGGGCACTGAAGCTTTCTTT
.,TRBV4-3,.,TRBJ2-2,CASSQAGGVGNTGELFF,TGCGCCAGCAGCCAAGCCGGCGGGGTCGGGAACACCGGGGAGCTGTTTTTT
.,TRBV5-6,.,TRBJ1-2,CASSSIAGGDGYTF,TGTGCCAGCAGTTCAATCGCGGGGGGCGATGGCTACACCTTC
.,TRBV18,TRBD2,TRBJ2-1,CASSPLAGEYNEQFF,TGTGCCAGCTCGCCACTAGCGGGAGAATACAATGAGCAGTTCTTC
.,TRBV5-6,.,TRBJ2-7,CASSLAFYVASGYEQYF,TGTGCCAGCAGCTTGGCCTTCTACGTAGCCTCGGGCTACGAGCAGTACTTC
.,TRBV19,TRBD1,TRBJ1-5,CASKFFSGQSNQPQHF,TGTGCCAGTAAGTTCTTTTCGGGACAGAGCAATCAGCCCCAGCATTTT
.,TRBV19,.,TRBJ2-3,CASSGLFVGDTQYF,TGTGCCAGTAGTGGACTTTTTGTCGGGGATACGCAGTATTTT
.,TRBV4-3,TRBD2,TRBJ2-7,CASSQNSGGPSYEQYF,TGCGCCAGCAGCCAAAATAGCGGGGGACCGTCCTACGAGCAGTACTTC
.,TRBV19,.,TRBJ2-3,CASSLVRGDTDTQYF,TGTGCCAGTAGCCTTGTTCGGGGAGACACAGATACGCAGTATTTT
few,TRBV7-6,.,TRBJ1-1,CASSLEQHTEAFF,TGTGCCAGCAGCTTAGAACAGCACACTGAAGCTTTCTTT
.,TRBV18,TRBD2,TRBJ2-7,CASSPLGTGGPDEQYF,TGTGCCAGCTCACCATTAGGGACGGGAGGGCCTGATGAGCAGTACTTC
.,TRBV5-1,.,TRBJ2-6,CASSMPGSSGANVLTF,TGCGCCAGCAGCATGCCGGGGAGCAGTGGAGCCAACGTCCTGACTTTC
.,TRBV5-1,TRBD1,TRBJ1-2,CASSFGTGGHGYTF,TGCGCCAGCAGCTTCGGGACAGGCGGCCATGGCTACACCTTC
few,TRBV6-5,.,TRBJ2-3,CASQLQELATDTQYF,TGTGCCAGCCAGTTACAGGAACTAGCCACAGATACGCAGTATTTT
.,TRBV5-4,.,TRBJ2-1,CASSDGQNEQFF,TGTGCCAGCAGCGATGGACAGAATGAGCAGTTCTTC
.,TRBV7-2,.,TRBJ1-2,CASSRGGLPWLYTF,TGTGCCAGCAGCCGCGGGGGACTCCCCTGGCTATACACCTTC
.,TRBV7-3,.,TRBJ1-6,CASSLFQDSPLHF,TGTGCCAGCAGCCTATTTCAGGATTCACCCCTCCACTTT
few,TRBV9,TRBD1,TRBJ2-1,CASSSDRDRYNEQFF,TGTGCCAGCAGCTCTGACAGGGACAGATACAATGAGCAGTTCTTC
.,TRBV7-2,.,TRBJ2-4,CASSFGGAKNIQYF,TGTGCCAGCAGCTTTGGCGGGGCCAAAAACATTCAGTACTTC
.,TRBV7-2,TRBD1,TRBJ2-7,CASSSRGHEQYF,TGTGCCAGCAGCTCCAGGGGGCACGAGCAGTACTTC
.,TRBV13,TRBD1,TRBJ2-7,CASSFRDRGLEQYF,TGTGCCAGCAGCTTCCGGGACAGGGGGCTCGAGCAGTACTTC
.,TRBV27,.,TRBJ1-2,CASSLFGFRGGYTF,TGTGCCAGCAGTTTATTCGGTTTCAGAGGAGGCTACACCTTC
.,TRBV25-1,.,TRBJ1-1,CASSELGLGRTEAFF,TGTGCCAGCAGTGAACTTGGGCTCGGGAGGACTGAAGCTTTCTTT
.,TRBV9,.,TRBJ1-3,CASSAGGPLYSGNTIYF,TGTGCCAGCAGCGCGGGGGGGCCGCTATACTCTGGAAACACCATATATTTT
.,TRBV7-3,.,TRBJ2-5,CASSLGPVETQYF,TGTGCCAGCAGCTTAGGGCCAGTGGAGACCCAGTACTTC
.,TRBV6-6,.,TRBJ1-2,CASSYGVGSYGYTF,TGTGCCAGCAGTTATGGGGTGGGGAGCTATGGCTACACCTTC